The TCR beta chain under discussion was sequenced for a study of T cell repertoires in cytomegalovirus infection (dated by TCRdb to about 2019). Study-level background: Alongside well-studied HLA-B-restricted epitopes, the peptide stimulations were aimed at recently identified HLA-C-restricted CMV epitopes, whose presentation resists viral immunomodulation. Because public TCR beta signatures pointed to carriage of CMV infection together with the matching HLA type, the HLA type of each donor mattered for the analysis.

This clonotype has just one count. Its antigen is currently not known. Sequence at one end of the junction differs from germline and may be a read error. Study-wide findings and limitations: Cumulative frequency of public TCR beta family members discriminated carriers of CMV infection plus the relevant HLA type in this cohort and an independent roughly 330-donor cohort. The ex vivo response was dominated by HLA-C-restricted CMV-specific TCR beta clonotypes, which also provided the single most frequent clonotype in two of eight donors.

Per the publication, the treatment or condition label means: in vitro stimulation with specific CMV peptide epitopes to enrich CMV-specific T cells. The sequencer listed for this sample is Illumina HiSeq 1500. Using fastp at Q25 and MiXCR, TCRdb reprocessed the public reads and kept productive beta chains. One record per CDR3 amino acid sequence lists the most common genes and DNA. Present in this sample are fewer than 650,000 distinct CDR3 sequences, almost 40% of which were seen just once. 48% of the sample is in the top ten clones. Sequences MGHRA (CDR1) and YSYEKL (CDR2) are obtained from the germline V gene. The CDR3 runs 17 amino acids, cysteine and phenylalanine included. The entry retains the CDR3 DNA only, 51 bases that are in frame from base 1.

This TCR was sampled from a human donor in good health (CMV status not recorded). Some clones in this sample may be carry-over from other donors' samples. Specimen: cultured PBMCs, collected from culture after CMV antigen stimulation. The chain uses TRBV4-1 and TRBJ2-7; TRBD2 might be the D gene, on 5 matching bases. The DNA reads as follows: TGTGCCAGCAGCCAAGACTCTGGAGGACCAACGTTCTACGAGCAGTACTTC. It translates as CASSQDSGGPTFYEQYF.